These 17 T cell receptor beta chains were all obtained from the same sample, sequenced in a study of blood T cell repertoires in COVID-19. TCRdb's table, derived via immunoSEQ multiplex PCR, lists solely in-frame clones and lacks some. This sample has about 240,000 clones; about 83% occur once, and the top ten carry roughly 12%. The specimen was peripheral blood. These receptors were obtained from a man at least 80 years old with acute or convalescent COVID-19.

The rearrangement uses TRBV19 and TRBJ1-5, with D unresolved. This CDR3 has 14 amino acids. Trimming shortened V by 4 bases and J by 5 bases, and 12 bases separated the two germline ends. CDR1 and CDR2 (germline): LNHDA, SQIVND (reference sequence). The CDR3 DNA reads TGTGCCAGTAGTAGAAGCGGTTCGGATCAGCCCCAGCATTTT. This codes for CASSRSGSDQPQHF.

The chain uses TRBV7-3 and TRBJ2-2; 8 bases agree with TRBD1. The germline V gene has CDR1 SGHTA and CDR2 FQGTGA. The CDR3 extends over 16 amino acids. The junction had 3 bases not matched to a gene; V was cut back by 0 bases and J by 3 bases. Written as DNA, the CDR3 is TGTGCCAGCAGCTTAACCGGGACAGGTTACACCGGGGAGCTGTTTTTT. It encodes CASSLTGTGYTGELFF.

The gene calls are TRBV7-2 and TRBJ1-1; 7 nucleotides line up with TRBD1. This CDR3 contains 13 residues. The germline CDR1 and CDR2 sequences are SGHTA and FQGNSA. Germline trimming cut 0 bases from V and 7 bases from J; bases unmatched to any gene: 2. CDR3 in DNA: TGTGCCAGCAGCTTAGCAGGGGGCGGTGAAGCTTTCTTT. Its protein is CASSLAGGGEAFF.

The genes are TRBV6-2 or TRBV6-3 and TRBJ1-2; possible D gene TRBD1, 5 bases. Per germline, CDR1 MNHEY and CDR2 SVGEGT. Trimming removed 5 bases from V and 4 bases from J, with 23 bases in between. CDR3 length: 17 amino acids. The CDR3 nucleotides are TGTGCCAGCAGTGACCCGGGACTGCAAGGCGGTAGCTATGGCTACACCTTC. It specifies CASSDPGLQGGSYGYTF.

This clone has only a few counts. The chain has TRBV7-2 and TRBJ1-1; D ambiguous. The CDR3 has 15 amino acids. V gave up 5 bases and J gave up 1 base, with 14 bases separating them. CDR1 and CDR2 from the germline V gene are SGHTA and FQGNSA. The CDR3 is CASSRGSRANTEAFF. The CDR3 nucleotides are TGTGCCAGCAGCCGCGGGAGTAGGGCGAACACTGAAGCTTTCTTT.

This clone was detected only a few times. The chain joins TRBV5-1 to TRBJ1-2, with D hard to call. There are 14 residues in the CDR3. From germline, CDR1 is SGHRS and CDR2 YFSETQ. Trimming removed 5 bases at V and 2 bases at J, with 13 bases between. The CDR3 sequence is CASRPQASNYGYTF. As DNA, the CDR3 is TGCGCCAGCAGACCTCAGGCCAGCAACTATGGCTACACCTTC.

This chain uses TRBV18 with TRBJ2-2, with D possibly TRBD2 on 6 matching bases. The germline gives CDR1 KGHSH, CDR2 LQKENI. V shed 2 bases and J shed 0 bases, with 13 bases lying between them. CDR3 length equals 17 residues. CDR3 in DNA: TGTGCCAGCTCACCAGTCGGTCCGGGGGCGAACACCGGGGAGCTGTTTTTT. This codes for CASSPVGPGANTGELFF.

The CDR3 region has the DNA TGTGCCAGCAGTGTACGACAGGGGGAAAACTTGAACACTGAAGCTTTCTTT. Its translation is CASSVRQGENLNTEAFF. The chain recombines TRBV2 with TRBJ1-1; 9 bases are a match to TRBD1. In germline, CDR1 is SNHLY, CDR2 FYNNEI. CDR3 length: 17 residues. Trimming at V came to 4 bases and at J to 0 bases, leaving 9 bases not matched to a gene.

The chain combines TRBV6-5 with TRBJ2-7; TRBD2 might be the D (5 bases). V was clipped by 8 bases and J by 3 bases, with 17 bases between them. Germline V gene data show CDR1 as MNHEY and CDR2 as SVGAGI. This CDR3 spans 14 amino acids. This CDR3 reads CASGRRVSFYEQYF. As DNA, the CDR3 is TGTGCCAGCGGGAGACGGGTGTCCTTCTACGAGCAGTACTTC.

CDR3 DNA: TGCAGCGTTGGGGTGGGCCCCCCCTACGAGCAGTACTTC. It yields the protein CSVGVGPPYEQYF. This chain uses TRBV29-1 with TRBJ2-7; D remains ambiguous. The CDR3 totals 13 residues. The germline V and J ends were trimmed by 4 bases and 2 bases, with 12 bases remaining between them. Germline V lookup: CDR1 SQVTM, CDR2 ANQGSEA.

This sequence joins TRBV21-1 and TRBJ2-7; the table names TRBD1, a call not compared with the DNA. TRBV21-1 is listed as a pseudogene. This CDR3 is built from 15 residues. Written as DNA, the CDR3 is TGTGCCAGCAGCCTCCGGGACAGGGACGCCTACGAGCAGTACTTC. Translation gives CASSLRDRDAYEQYF.

This chain links TRBV9 with TRBJ1-4, with 8 bases lining up with TRBD1. This CDR3 has 14 residues. V dropped 3 bases and J dropped 7; count of bases not matched to a gene: 5. Germline V gene data show CDR1 as SGDLS and CDR2 as YYNGEE. The CDR3 loop is CASSASGGLEKLFF. Here the CDR3 DNA reads TGTGCCAGCAGCGCCTCAGGGGGCCTTGAAAAACTGTTTTTT.

This clone was detected only once. The V call is TRBV28, the J call TRBJ1-4; 7 bases agree with TRBD1. Germline CDR1 is MDHEN and CDR2 is SYDVKM. The CDR3 is 16 amino acids. The trim removed 5 bases at V and 4 bases at J, leaving 10 bases unmatched. The CDR3 DNA sequence: TGTGCCAGCAGTCTTACAGGGACAGTCTTTAATGAAAAACTGTTTTTT. It translates to CASSLTGTVFNEKLFF. Looking up the rest from reference TRBV28 and TRBJ1-4 gives the full variable domain: DVKVTQSSRYLVKRTGEKVFLECVQDMDHENMFWYRQDPGLGLRLIYFSYDVKMKEKGDIPEGYSVSREKKERFSLILESASTNQTSMYLCASSLTGTVFNEKLFFGSGTQLSVL.

The V and J genes are TRBV2 and TRBJ2-6; the match to TRBD1 covers 7 bases. J was trimmed by 4 bases and V by 8 bases; bases with no gene match: 14. Looked up from germline, CDR1 is SNHLY and CDR2 is FYNNEI. The CDR3 sequence is 17 residues long. The CDR3 is CASETGPPALGANVLTF. The CDR3 DNA sequence: TGTGCCAGCGAGACAGGGCCGCCGGCTCTGGGGGCCAACGTCCTGACTTTC. The full variable domain, rest sourced from reference TRBV2 and TRBJ2-6, is EPEVTQTPSHQVTQMGQEVILRCVPISNHLYFYWYRQILGQKVEFLVSFYNNEISEKSEIFDDQFSVERPDGSNFTLKIRSTKLEDSAMYFCASETGPPALGANVLTFGAGSRLTVL.

The chain links TRBV6-5 to TRBJ1-5; D call uncertain. V was trimmed by 0 bases and J by 4 bases, leaving 10 bases between them. The CDR3 is 15 residues long. Germline V gives CDR1 MNHEY, CDR2 SVGAGI. CDR3: CASSYSWTGNQPQHF. The CDR3 DNA reads TGTGCCAGCAGTTACTCCTGGACGGGAAATCAGCCCCAGCATTTT.

This clone was observed a few times. This rearrangement joins TRBV7-2 to TRBJ1-5; D remains ambiguous. The germline V gene has CDR1 SGHTA and CDR2 FQGNSA. Trimming shortened V by 4 bases and J by 7 bases, and 17 bases separated the two germline ends. The CDR3 sequence is 15 residues long. CDR3 DNA sequence: TGTGCCAGCAGCTCTCGGATGGGCGTCCGACAGCCCCAGCATTTT. Protein: CASSSRMGVRQPQHF. The full variable domain, in which reference TRBV7-2 and TRBJ1-5 provide the parts outside the CDR3, is GAGVSQSPSNKVTEKGKDVELRCDPISGHTALYWYRQSLGQGLEFLIYFQGNSAPDKSGLPSDRFSAERTGGSVSTLTIQRTQQEDSAVYLCASSSRMGVRQPQHFGDGTRLSIL.

The gene calls are TRBV3-1 (or the pseudogene TRBV3-2) and TRBJ2-7; D is possibly TRBD2 (6 bases). V lost 6 bases, J lost 4 bases, and 13 bases lay in between. The CDR3 contains 13 residues. From germline, CDR1 is LGHDT and CDR2 YNNKEL (reference sequence). The CDR3 coding sequence is TGTGCCAGCAGGTCCATGGGGGGATACGAGCAGTACTTC. Translated: CASRSMGGYEQYF.